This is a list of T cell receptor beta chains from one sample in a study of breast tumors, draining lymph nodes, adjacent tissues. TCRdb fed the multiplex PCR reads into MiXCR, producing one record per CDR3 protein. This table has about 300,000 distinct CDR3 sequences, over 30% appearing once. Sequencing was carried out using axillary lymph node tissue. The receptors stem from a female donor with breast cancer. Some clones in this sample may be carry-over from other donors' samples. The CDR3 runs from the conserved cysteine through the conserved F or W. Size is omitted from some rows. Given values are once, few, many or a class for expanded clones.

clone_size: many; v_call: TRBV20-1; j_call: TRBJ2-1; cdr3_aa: CSARDGSGVHNEQFF
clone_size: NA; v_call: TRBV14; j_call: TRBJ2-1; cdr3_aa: CASSHPRPGLGHEQFF
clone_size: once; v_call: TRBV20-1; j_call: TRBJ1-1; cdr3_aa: CSVPANTEAFF
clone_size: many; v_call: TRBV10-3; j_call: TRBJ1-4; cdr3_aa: CAISESGNSEKLFF
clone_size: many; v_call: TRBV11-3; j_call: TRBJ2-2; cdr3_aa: CASSVAGELGELFF
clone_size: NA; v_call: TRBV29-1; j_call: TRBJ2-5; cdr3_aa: CSGGSFQQTQYF
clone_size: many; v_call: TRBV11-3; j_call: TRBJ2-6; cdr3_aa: CASSLVRGANVLTF
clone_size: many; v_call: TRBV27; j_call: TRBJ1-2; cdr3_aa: CASSQGAWYGYTF
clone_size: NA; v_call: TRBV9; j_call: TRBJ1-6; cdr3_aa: CASSPGNSPLHF
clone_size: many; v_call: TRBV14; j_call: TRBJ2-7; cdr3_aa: CASSLAEGHPYEQYF
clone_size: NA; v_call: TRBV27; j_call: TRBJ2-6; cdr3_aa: CASSSPRQASGANVLTF
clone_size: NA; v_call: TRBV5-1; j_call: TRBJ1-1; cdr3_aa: CASSLEEGAHTEAFF
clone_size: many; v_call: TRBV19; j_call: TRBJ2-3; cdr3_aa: CASSLAGVTAASADTQYF
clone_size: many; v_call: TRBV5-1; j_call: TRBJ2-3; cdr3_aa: CASSFPGTDTQYF
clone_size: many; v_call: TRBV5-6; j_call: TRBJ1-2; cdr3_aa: CASSSQDRGGYGYTF
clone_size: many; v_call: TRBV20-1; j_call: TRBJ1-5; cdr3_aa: CSASRGQPQHF
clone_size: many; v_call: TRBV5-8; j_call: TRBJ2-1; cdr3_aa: CASSLYRSSGNEQFF
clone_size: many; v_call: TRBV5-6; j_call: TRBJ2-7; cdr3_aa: CASSSTDLPYEQYF
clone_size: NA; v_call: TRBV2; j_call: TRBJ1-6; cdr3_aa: CASSPQGGGGSPLHF
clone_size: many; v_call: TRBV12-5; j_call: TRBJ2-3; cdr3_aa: CASGLSRLKDTQYF
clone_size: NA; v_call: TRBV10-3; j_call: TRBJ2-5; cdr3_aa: CASSSLANQETQYF
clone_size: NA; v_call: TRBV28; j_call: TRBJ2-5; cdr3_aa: CASSPPAGSEETQYF
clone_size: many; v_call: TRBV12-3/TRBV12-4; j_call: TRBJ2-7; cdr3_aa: CASSPRAGLFYEQYF
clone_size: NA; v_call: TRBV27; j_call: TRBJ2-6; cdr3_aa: CARDERQAGANVLTF
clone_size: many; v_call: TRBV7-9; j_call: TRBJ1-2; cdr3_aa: CASSQPPPYGYTF
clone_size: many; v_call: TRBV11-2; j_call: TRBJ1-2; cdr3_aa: CASSSLGQDERIYGYTF
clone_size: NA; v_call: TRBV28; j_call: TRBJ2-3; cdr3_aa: CAGAAGWGTDTQYF
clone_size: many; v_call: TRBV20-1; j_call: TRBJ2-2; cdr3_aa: CSAIGSNTGELFF
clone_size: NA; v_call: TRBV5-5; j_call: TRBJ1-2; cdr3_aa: CASSTDRGPVYGYTF
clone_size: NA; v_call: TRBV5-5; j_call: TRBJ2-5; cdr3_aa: CASSPFGEGGQETQYF
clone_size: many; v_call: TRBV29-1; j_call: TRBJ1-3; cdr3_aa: CSGTASGNTIYF
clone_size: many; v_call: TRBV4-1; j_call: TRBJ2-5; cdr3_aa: CASSQEVRATTQYF
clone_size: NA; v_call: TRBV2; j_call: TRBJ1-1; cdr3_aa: CASSDGWEAFF
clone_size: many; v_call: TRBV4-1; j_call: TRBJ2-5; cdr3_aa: CASSQDEGGTQETQYF
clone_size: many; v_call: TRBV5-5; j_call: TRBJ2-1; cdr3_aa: CASSFGTSGTEQFF
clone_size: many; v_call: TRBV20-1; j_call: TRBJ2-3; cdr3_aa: CSLARAETDTQYF
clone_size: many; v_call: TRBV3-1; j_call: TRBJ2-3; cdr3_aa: CASTRDTSTDTQYF
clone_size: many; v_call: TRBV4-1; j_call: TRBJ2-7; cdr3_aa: CASSRTENSYEQYF